This T cell receptor beta chain was sequenced during a study of blood T cell repertoires in COVID-19. Overall study: COVID-19 samples collected from the United States, Italy and Spain covered acute and convalescent phases.

The V gene's germline CDR1 is MNHEY and CDR2 SVGAGI. This CDR3 comprises 14 residues. Unmatched junction bases numbered 10, after V lost 6 bases and J lost 9 bases. TCRdb keeps only in-frame clones here, not all; method: immunoSEQ multiplex PCR. Of about 25,000 clones listed, 86% were seen once; the top ten hold about 5.2%. Sequenced material: peripheral blood. The chain is built from TRBV6-5 and TRBJ2-3; 9 bases are shared with TRBD2. This TCR derives from a middle-aged man with active COVID-19. CDR3 sequence (DNA): TGTGCCAGCAGAAAGGAGGGGGCGGGAGGGACGCAGTATTTT. Its protein is CASRKEGAGGTQYF.